This TCR beta chain was sequenced in a study of beta chain features in type 1 diabetes. At the level of the study: The study found patients and healthy donors alike in age, gender and cell yields. Study findings and constraints: Type 1 diabetes patients showed a moderate but significant shortening of TCRB CDR3s in all four CD4+ subsets. Compared with healthy donors, patients appeared to share more similar naive, central memory and regulatory TCRB repertoires.

The investigators reverse transcribed all of the isolated RNA, so they sequenced expressed TCRB transcripts. Samples drawn from stem cell-like memory T cells averaged around 1 million reads. TCRdb's table, derived via immunoSEQ multiplex PCR, lists solely in-frame clones and lacks some. The table includes about 15,000 clones, under 80% detected once. Concerning this clone itself: Its matching antigen is unknown.

The TCR was taken from a man aged 25 to 40 with type 1 diabetes. The sequenced material came from stem cell memory CD4+ T cells from blood.

The CDR3 coding sequence is TGTGCCAGCACCCTCAGCGGGGGGGACGAGCAGTACTTC. Protein sequence: CASTLSGGDEQYF. The chain combines TRBV28 with TRBJ2-7; TRBD2 matches 10 bases. The CDR3 spans 13 residues. Trimming took 7 bases from V and 5 from J; bases not matched to a gene: 5. Germline values: CDR1 MDHEN, CDR2 SYDVKM.